The 27 T cell receptor beta chains below come from one sample, sequenced in a study of cytomegalovirus exposure and HLA in healthy donors. Both 60 Vbeta primers and 13 Jbeta primers went into the PCR. Only in-frame clones appear in the TCRdb table, and some are missing; sequencing was by immunoSEQ multiplex PCR. The sample includes 150,000 or so clones, approximately 80% of them seen just once. The sample comprised PBMCs. These receptors came from a young man in good health and CMV-seropositive.

The CDR3: CASSQDLRGIAFF. The DNA of the CDR3 is TGTGCCAGCAGCCAAGATCTTCGGGGAATTGCTTTCTTT. The chain combines TRBV14 with TRBJ1-1; D uncertain. There are 13 residues in the CDR3. V was cut by 0 bases and J by 11 bases, with 13 bases left in between. Looked up from germline, CDR1 is SGHDN and CDR2 is FVKESK.

The chain links TRBV6-5 to TRBJ1-5, with 9 bases fitting TRBD1. V was pared by 5 bases and J by 5 bases, with 7 bases of the junction left unmatched. Germline-derived CDR1 and CDR2 are MNHEY and SVGAGI. CDR3 size: 15 residues. Written as DNA, the CDR3 is TGTGCCAGCAGTCTGGACAGGGGAGACTATCAGCCCCAGCATTTT. Protein product: CASSLDRGDYQPQHF.

The rearrangement uses TRBV4-2 and TRBJ2-7; D gene unclear. V lost 1 base and J lost 7, with 11 bases in between. The germline V gene encodes CDR1 LGHNA and CDR2 YNFKEQ. The CDR3 extends over 13 amino acids. CDR3 nucleotide sequence: TGTGCCAGCAGCCAAGGCCTCGGCGGAGAGCAGTACTTC. Translation gives CASSQGLGGEQYF.

This chain links TRBV9 with TRBJ2-2, with D maybe TRBD2 (5 bases). The CDR3 is made up of 21 amino acids. The V end was cut by 1 base, the J end by 3 bases, with 28 bases between. Germline V CDR1 and CDR2: SGDLS, YYNGEE. CDR3 amino acids: CASSVLPTPPQEVGYTGELFF. The CDR3 region has the DNA TGTGCCAGCAGCGTACTCCCCACCCCCCCCCAGGAGGTGGGATACACCGGGGAGCTGTTTTTT.

The chain couples TRBV19 to TRBJ1-2; D not certain. The CDR3 runs to 13 residues. The V and J ends lost 2 bases and 3 bases respectively, with 7 bases between them. The germline V gene has CDR1 LNHDA and CDR2 SQIVND (reference sequence). The CDR3 DNA reads as TGTGCCAGTAGTATATCTGGAGACTATGGCTACACCTTC. This translates into CASSISGDYGYTF.

V usage is TRBV5-4 and J usage is TRBJ2-7; maybe TRBD1 (6 bases). Germline V gene lookup returns CDR1 SGHNT and CDR2 YYREEE (reference sequence). Trimming removed 4 bases at V and 4 bases at J, with 15 bases between. The CDR3 loop spans 14 amino acids. The CDR3 DNA is TGTGCCAGCAGCACCGACCCCCAGGGGTACGAGCAGTACTTC. As protein: CASSTDPQGYEQYF. Full variable domain (rest looked up from reference TRBV5-4 and TRBJ2-7): ETGVTQSPTHLIKTRGQQVTLRCSSQSGHNTVSWYQQALGQGPQFIFQYYREEENGRGNFPPRFSGLQFPNYSSELNVNALELDDSALYLCASSTDPQGYEQYFGPGTRLTVT.

V usage is TRBV4-2 and J usage is TRBJ2-7; 9 bases map to TRBD2. This CDR3 comprises 16 residues. The V segment lost 0 bases and the J segment 6 bases; nucleotides outside the gene matches: 9. In germline, CDR1 is LGHNA, CDR2 YNFKEQ. CDR3 residues: CASSQDSGTSLGEQYF. CDR3 DNA: TGTGCCAGCAGCCAAGATTCCGGGACTAGCCTTGGCGAGCAGTACTTC.

As DNA, the CDR3 is TGTGCCAGCAGTTACTCGATCGGGACAGGGTTTTGGGCTTTCTTT. It is translated as CASSYSIGTGFWAFF. The gene calls are TRBV6-5 and TRBJ1-1; 9 bases agree with TRBD1. V lost 0 bases, J lost 11 bases, and 10 bases stayed unmatched. This CDR3 contains 15 residues. CDR1 and CDR2 from the germline V gene are MNHEY and SVGAGI.

This clone appeared once. The chain uses TRBV28 and TRBJ2-7; 8 nucleotides agree with TRBD1. J gave up 5 bases and V 8 bases, and 8 bases lay outside the gene matches. The CDR3 has 13 residues. Germline V gene data show CDR1 as MDHEN and CDR2 as SYDVKM. Written as DNA, the CDR3 is TGTGCCAGCGGTGTCCAGGGGGCACACGAGCAGTACTTC. This translates into CASGVQGAHEQYF.

A single count supports this clone. The V and J genes are TRBV4-1 and TRBJ2-7, with 11 nucleotides matching TRBD2. V dropped 0 bases and J dropped 4; count of bases not matched to a gene: 2. The CDR3 consists of 15 residues. Germline assignment: CDR1 MGHRA and CDR2 YSYEKL. The CDR3 region has the DNA TGCGCCAGCAGCCAAGAACTAGCGGGGGAGTACGAGCAGTACTTC. Translated: CASSQELAGEYEQYF.

V is TRBV19 and J is TRBJ2-5; weak D call: TRBD2 (7 bases). Germline CDR1 reads LNHDA; CDR2 reads SQIVND (reference sequence). This CDR3 contains 13 residues. V lost 4 bases to trimming and J lost 5 bases, with 11 bases between them. The CDR3 sequence: CASSTGRGETQYF. The CDR3 DNA sequence: TGTGCCAGTAGTACAGGGAGGGGGGAGACCCAGTACTTC.

This chain uses TRBV18 with TRBJ2-7, with 7 positions matching TRBD2. This CDR3 spans 14 amino acids. Germline CDR1 KGHSH, CDR2 LQKENI. Trimming cost V 6 bases and J 4 bases; bases outside gene matches: 9. The CDR3 region is CASSWRGFVYEQYF. The CDR3 DNA reads TGTGCCAGCTCTTGGCGGGGGTTTGTATACGAGCAGTACTTC.

The chain employs TRBV4-2 and TRBJ2-7, with TRBD2 matching 10 bases. Germline values: CDR1 LGHNA, CDR2 YNFKEQ. The CDR3 has 18 residues. After removal of 1 base from V and 6 bases from J, the junction contained 15 bases not matched to a gene. CDR3 region: CASSQVFMQREGSAEQYF. CDR3 DNA sequence: TGTGCCAGCAGCCAAGTCTTTATGCAGCGGGAGGGGTCGGCCGAGCAGTACTTC.

The chain recombines TRBV6-5 with TRBJ1-1; the match to TRBD1 covers 8 bases. This CDR3 has 14 amino acids. Germline V gene lookup returns CDR1 MNHEY and CDR2 SVGAGI. J lost 4 bases, V lost 7 bases, and 8 bases had no gene match. The CDR3 sequence: CASTPGQGTTEAFF. Written as DNA, the CDR3 is TGTGCCAGCACACCCGGACAGGGCACCACTGAAGCTTTCTTT.

V usage is TRBV4-2 and J usage is TRBJ2-7; D may be TRBD2 (6 bases). CDR3 length: 15 amino acids. V was trimmed by 4 bases and J by 2 bases, leaving 15 bases between them. Germline CDR1 and CDR2: LGHNA and YNFKEQ. The CDR3 spells CASSLGRDMAYEQYF. The CDR3 DNA is TGTGCCAGCAGCCTAGGGCGGGATATGGCCTACGAGCAGTACTTC.

This sequence joins TRBV7-8 and TRBJ2-1, with a weak D call TRBD1 (6 bases). Germline assignment: CDR1 SGHVS and CDR2 FQNEAQ. The length of the CDR3 is 15 residues. Trimming took 5 bases from V and 2 from J, leaving 13 bases between them. This CDR3 is CASSAHRVPYNEQFF. DNA for the CDR3: TGTGCCAGCAGCGCTCACAGGGTCCCCTACAATGAGCAGTTCTTC.

V is TRBV6-5 and J is TRBJ2-3; 13 bases fit TRBD2. The CDR3 is made up of 14 amino acids. J was trimmed by 8 bases and V by 5 bases; bases with no gene match: 4. The V gene's germline CDR1 is MNHEY and CDR2 SVGAGI. CDR3 sequence: CASSTSGREGTQYF. For the CDR3, the DNA is TGTGCCAGCAGTACTAGCGGGAGGGAGGGTACGCAGTATTTT.

The genes are TRBV6-6 and TRBJ2-5, with D perhaps matching TRBD1 (5 bases). Per germline, CDR1 MNHNY and CDR2 SVGAGI (reference sequence). V shed 0 bases and J shed 5 bases, with 10 bases lying between them. The CDR3 spans 14 residues. The CDR3 region has the DNA TGTGCCAGCAGTTACTCGGCTAGGGGTGAGACCCAGTACTTC. Translating it yields CASSYSARGETQYF.

V usage is TRBV7-8 and J usage is TRBJ2-7; 7 nucleotides match TRBD2. J gave up 2 bases and V 2 bases, and 3 bases lay outside the gene matches. Germline-derived CDR1 and CDR2 are SGHVS and FQNEAQ. The CDR3 is made up of 14 amino acids. The CDR3 region is CASSLRRGAYEQYF. CDR3 nucleotides: TGTGCCAGCAGCTTAAGACGGGGGGCCTACGAGCAGTACTTC.

CDR3 coding DNA: TGTGCCAGCAGCGTAGACATAGGGGGCACTGAAGCTTTCTTT. Amino acids: CASSVDIGGTEAFF. The J gene is TRBJ1-1, the V gene TRBV9; TRBD1 might be the D (6 bases). Trimming pared 0 bases from V and 4 bases from J, leaving 10 bases between. CDR3 length equals 14 residues. In germline, CDR1 is SGDLS, CDR2 YYNGEE.

The chain recombines TRBV27 with TRBJ1-2; 7 bases map to TRBD1. CDR3 size: 15 residues. J was trimmed by 2 bases and V by 6 bases; bases with no gene match: 9. CDR1 and CDR2 (germline): MNHEY, SMNVEV (reference sequence). CDR3 residues: CASRKDRTPNYGYTF. The CDR3, as DNA: TGTGCCAGCAGGAAGGACAGGACCCCAAACTATGGCTACACCTTC.

This chain uses TRBV27 with TRBJ2-7; D possibly corresponds to TRBD2 (5 bases). CDR3 length: 15 amino acids. Trimming removed 6 bases from V and 3 bases from J, with 18 bases in between. CDR1 MNHEY and CDR2 SMNVEV come from the germline V gene (reference sequence). The CDR3 nucleotides are TGTGCCAGCAGAATGGAGGCCTCGGGCCACTACGAGCAGTACTTC. Its protein product is CASRMEASGHYEQYF.

Turning to this clone: Other nucleotide sequences from this sample produce the same CDR3. The rearrangement links TRBV15 to TRBJ1-4, with 7 bases that match TRBD1. The J segment lost 5 bases and the V segment lost 8 bases, leaving 5 bases of the junction unmatched. This CDR3 comprises 13 residues. Germline V gene sequence: CDR1 LNHNV, CDR2 YYDKDF (reference sequence). The CDR3 sequence is CATSRDRNEKLFF. The CDR3 nucleotides are TGTGCCACCTCTCGGGACAGAAATGAAAAACTGTTTTTT.

This clone was observed a handful of times. The rearrangement joins TRBV5-4 to TRBJ1-2, with D perhaps TRBD1 (5 bases). The germline V gene has CDR1 SGHNT and CDR2 YYREEE (reference sequence). Between the trimmed V and J ends, which lost 0 bases and 3 bases, there was a span of 9 bases. The CDR3 is 14 residues long. The CDR3 sequence: CASSLGQQDYGYTF. The CDR3 nucleotides are TGTGCCAGCAGCTTGGGACAGCAAGACTATGGCTACACCTTC.

Here the CDR3 DNA reads TGTGCCAGCAGACCAACAGACAGGGATGAGGGTGAAGCTTTCTTT. Residues: CASRPTDRDEGEAFF. This chain connects TRBV27 to TRBJ1-1, with TRBD1 matching over 7 bases. Losses at the gene ends were 6 bases for V and 7 bases for J; bases not matched to a gene: 14. This CDR3 contains 15 residues. The germline V gene has CDR1 MNHEY and CDR2 SMNVEV (reference sequence).

The V call is TRBV9, the J call TRBJ2-3; 8 bases agree with TRBD2. Germline values: CDR1 SGDLS, CDR2 YYNGEE. This CDR3 has 15 amino acids. With 0 bases clipped from V and 8 bases from J, the junction kept 8 bases outside the gene matches. The CDR3 loop reads CASSVGGSGSGTQYF. DNA for the CDR3: TGTGCCAGCAGCGTAGGGGGGAGCGGGAGTGGTACGCAGTATTTT.

This chain uses TRBV5-1 with TRBJ2-7, with D unresolved. Germline V gives CDR1 SGHRS, CDR2 YFSETQ. The CDR3 is made up of 13 amino acids. V gave up 4 bases and J gave up 7 bases, with 15 bases separating them. The CDR3 region is CASSESRVVEQYF. The DNA for the CDR3 is TGCGCCAGCAGCGAAAGTCGGGTGGTGGAGCAGTACTTC.